These T cell receptor beta chains were read from a single sample in a study of T cell responses to AZD1222 COVID-19 vaccine. The data were produced by immunoSEQ multiplex PCR, yet TCRdb's version contains in-frame clones alone and is incomplete. The sample lists about 40,000 clones, about 90% occurring once. The sample consisted of peripheral blood, taken 28 days after the second dose of the MenACWY control vaccine. The receptors derive from an adult who received the MenACWY meningococcal vaccine as a control. Each CDR3 is given with its conserved first and last residue.

V,J,CDR3
TRBV3-1/TRBV3-2,TRBJ2-3,CASSRGLAGGPSGDTQYF
TRBV28,TRBJ1-5,CASNEGAIQPQHF
TRBV9,TRBJ2-1,CASSPSLPDKQFF
TRBV10-3,TRBJ1-2,CAISERGGGNYGYTF
TRBV19,TRBJ1-5,CASTAGRGLSNQPQHF
TRBV27,TRBJ2-3,CASSLGGSSTDTQYF
TRBV10-3,TRBJ2-7,CAISAQGHEQYF
TRBV5-1,TRBJ2-3,CASSLAPSGFADTQYF
TRBV19,TRBJ2-5,CASHPTGGETQYF
TRBV30,TRBJ1-6,CACLPKRDSPLHF
TRBV24-1,TRBJ2-2,CATSDNSGSYTGELFF
TRBV28,TRBJ2-7,CASSPGTGDYEQYF
TRBV2,TRBJ2-5,CASSLARLAGQETQYF
TRBV4-1,TRBJ2-2,CASSQDYRGQDTGELFF
TRBV5-1,TRBJ2-1,CASSGDNEQFF
TRBV7-3,TRBJ2-2,CASSARLTGELFF
TRBV5-4,TRBJ2-2,CASSLETGGGGELFF
TRBV27,TRBJ2-7,CASSLARVNEREQYF
TRBV25-1,TRBJ1-6,CASSELQIRSPLHF
TRBV6-6,TRBJ2-1,CATKSGASYNEQFF
TRBV21-1,TRBJ2-5,CASSSRPSQETQYF
TRBV28,TRBJ2-6,CASRKDRGSGANVLTF
TRBV10-3,TRBJ1-5,CAISEGFGNQPQHF
TRBV7-2,TRBJ1-2,CASSEGAAGLNYGYTF
TRBV2,TRBJ2-2,CASRDITQLAVFGELFF
TRBV3-1/TRBV3-2,TRBJ1-5,CASSQGGGINQPQHF
TRBV30,TRBJ2-7,CAWSVSGGEPYEQYF
TRBV5-6,TRBJ2-1,CASSWGLAGAGDEQFF
TRBV5-1,TRBJ1-3,CASSLMAGEGNTIYF
TRBV4-1,TRBJ2-7,CASSQTPPSDREGEQYF
TRBV30,TRBJ2-3,CAWKTGRDTDTQYF
TRBV30,TRBJ2-7,CAWSEKGNYEQYF
TRBV7-6,TRBJ2-7,CASSPEGWGQGYEQYF
TRBV5-1,TRBJ1-3,CASSLGGTGSSGNTIYF
TRBV4-1,TRBJ2-7,CASSLRDRVDEQYF
TRBV28,TRBJ2-7,CASRIGSGEQYF
TRBV10-1,TRBJ2-3,CASSDGTTDTQYF
TRBV2,TRBJ2-1,CASSVNAGLYNEQFF
TRBV5-8,TRBJ1-6,CASSPTGQVYSPLHF
TRBV15,TRBJ1-4,CATSRAQGSNEKLFF
TRBV9,TRBJ2-1,CASSESDIYNEQFF
TRBV27,TRBJ2-1,CASSAGNSYNEQFF
TRBV19,TRBJ1-5,CASSISGQVRNQPQHF
TRBV2,TRBJ1-2,CASRTGAAQPYGYTF
TRBV2,TRBJ2-5,CASSISGTGAQYF
TRBV5-1,TRBJ2-4,CASSPTPRQGRNIQYF
TRBV3-1/TRBV3-2,TRBJ2-6,CASSQDEGWSGANVLTF
TRBV9,TRBJ1-2,CASSGQGTNYGYTF
TRBV6-5,TRBJ2-7,CASRLNENYEQYF
TRBV4-1,TRBJ2-1,CASSQEWNEQFF
TRBV4-1,TRBJ2-7,CASSQGTPPLSASEQYF
TRBV9,TRBJ2-1,CASSVGGRSPGEQFF
TRBV20-1,TRBJ2-7,CSASRFGEQYF